This section outlines one T cell receptor (beta chain) sequence together with its context. CDR1 and CDR2 from the germline V gene are SEHNR and FQNEAQ (reference sequence). V was clipped by 3 bases and J by 6 bases; unmatched bases: 12. The length of the CDR3 is 16 residues. PCR primers comprised 60 Vbeta and 13 Jbeta primers. The assay was immunoSEQ multiplex PCR, and TCRdb's table has in-frame clones only and misses some. The sample has about 130,000 clones; around 76% are singletons. This specimen comes from a study of cytomegalovirus exposure and HLA in healthy donors. The TCR originated in a woman aged 55 to 70 in good health and CMV-seropositive. The chain employs TRBV7-9 and TRBJ1-1, with 8 bases that match TRBD1. Input material: PBMCs. The CDR3 reads CASSLTRQGLLAEAFF. The CDR3 nucleotides are TGTGCCAGCAGCTTGACCCGACAGGGGCTTTTGGCTGAAGCTTTCTTT.